This entry concerns a single TCR beta chain. Noted treatment: roughly 19 received Ad26.COV2.S at low or high dose, single or two shots; several received placebo; per-sample allocation not given. The samples were gathered on day 63 after the first injection of vaccine or placebo. This person who donated was an adult of 18-55 years in Boston. This specimen belongs to a study of Ad26.COV2.S vaccination and SARS-CoV-2 variants. Germline V gives CDR1 MNHEY, CDR2 SVGAGI. The CDR3 covers 15 residues. The germline V and J ends were trimmed by 0 bases and 2 bases, with 11 bases remaining between them. Sequencing used immunoSEQ multiplex PCR; TCRdb keeps in-frame clones, though not all of them. The sample consists of hundreds of thousands of clones, about nine tenths of them appearing once.

Sequenced here: peripheral blood, sampled in a trial of Ad26.COV2.S vaccine versus placebo. The chain recombines TRBV6-5 with TRBJ2-7, with a weak D call TRBD1 (5 bases). The TCR comes from a person between 18 and 59 years old who received the Ad26.COV2.S COVID-19 vaccine or a placebo. The DNA for the CDR3 is TGTGCCAGCAGTTACTCAGGGGTAGGTCCCTACGAGCAGTACTTC. It codes for CASSYSGVGPYEQYF.